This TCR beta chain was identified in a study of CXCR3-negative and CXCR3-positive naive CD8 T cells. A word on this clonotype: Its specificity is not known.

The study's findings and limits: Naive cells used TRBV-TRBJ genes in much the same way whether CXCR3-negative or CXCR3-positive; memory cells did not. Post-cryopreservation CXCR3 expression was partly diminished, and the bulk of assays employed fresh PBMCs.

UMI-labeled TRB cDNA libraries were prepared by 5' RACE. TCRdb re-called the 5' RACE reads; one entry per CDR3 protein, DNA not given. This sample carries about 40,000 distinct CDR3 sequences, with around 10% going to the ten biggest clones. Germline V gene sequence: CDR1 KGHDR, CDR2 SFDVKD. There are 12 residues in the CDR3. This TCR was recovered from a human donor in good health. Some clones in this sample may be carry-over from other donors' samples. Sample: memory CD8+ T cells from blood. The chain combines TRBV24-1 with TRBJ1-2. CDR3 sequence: CATSDLNYGYTF.